This TCR beta chain emerged from a study of blood T cells in healthy people across ages. About this clonotype itself: Its antigen remains unknown.

The V end was cut by 0 bases, the J end by 1 base, with 14 bases between. CDR3 length equals 17 residues. Looked up from germline, CDR1 is LGHNA and CDR2 is YSLEER. Using a J-beta primer mix together with a sample-barcoded 5' primer, a second PCR was run for roughly 6 to 12 cycles. MiXCR, run by TCRdb on the 5' RACE reads, gives a single entry per CDR3 protein. Of hundreds of thousands of distinct CDR3 sequences in the sample, about 48% were seen once. Study-wide points: Estimates drawn from one million T cells were deemed to understate diversity.

The sequence came from a man aged 30 to 45 in good health. The sequenced sample consisted of blood. J is TRBJ2-3 and V is TRBV4-3; D perhaps matches TRBD2 (6 bases). The CDR3 loop is CASSQEAAGRGTDTQYF. Written as DNA, the CDR3 is TGCGCCAGCAGCCAAGAGGCAGCGGGCAGAGGCACAGATACGCAGTATTTT.